These 15 T cell receptor beta chains were sequenced from one sample in a study of T cell repertoires in aging, cancer and after chemotherapy. TRB rearrangements spanning V, D and J were amplified using mixed TRB-A/B primers. A single record per CDR3 protein comes from TCRdb applying MiXCR to the multiplex PCR reads. The sample holds about 2,100 distinct CDR3 sequences, less than 20% seen once. The template was genomic DNA from peripheral blood, not RNA. The specimen sequenced was blood. The receptors come from a human donor with a solid tumor.

This clonotype is termed large. This sequence joins TRBV11-1 and TRBJ2-1, with D tentatively TRBD1 (7 bases). V was clipped by 4 bases and J by 1 base, with 8 bases between them. The V gene's germline CDR1 is SGHAT and CDR2 FQDESV (reference sequence). The CDR3 has 14 residues. DNA for the CDR3: TGTGCCAGCAGCTCAGGGGGGTCCTACAATGAGCAGTTCTTC. Its protein product is CASSSGGSYNEQFF.

The genes are TRBV20-1 and TRBJ1-1, with D perhaps matching TRBD1 (5 bases). This CDR3 has 12 residues. Germline V gene sequence: CDR1 DFQATT, CDR2 SNEGSKA (reference sequence). Deletions cut 2 bases from V and 3 bases from J, with 7 bases between. CDR3 protein: CSARRGYTEAFF. CDR3 sequence (DNA): TGCAGTGCTAGACGGGGGTACACTGAAGCTTTCTTT.

This clonotype is medium-sized within its sample. The chain employs TRBV7-9 and TRBJ2-3, with a tentative D call TRBD2 (5 bases). Germline V gene data show CDR1 as SEHNR and CDR2 as FQNEAQ (reference sequence). The CDR3 loop spans 14 amino acids. Trimming shortened V by 7 bases and J by 2 bases, and 13 bases separated the two germline ends. The CDR3 bases are TGTGCCAGCAACCAGAGGGTTGACACAGATACGCAGTATTTT. It specifies CASNQRVDTDTQYF.

By share of the sample, this clonotype is medium-sized (0.01 to 0.1%). This CDR3 is CASSSGGQENYGYTF. The CDR3, as DNA: TGTGCCAGCAGCTCGGGGGGACAGGAAAACTATGGCTACACCTTC. This sequence joins TRBV5-5 and TRBJ1-2, with 8 positions matching TRBD1. CDR1 and CDR2 (germline): SGHKS, YYEKEE (reference sequence). After removal of 3 bases from V and 2 bases from J, the junction contained 6 bases not matched to a gene. The CDR3 is 15 amino acids.

This clonotype has just a few counts. The CDR3, as DNA: TGTGCCAGCATTGGGGGGATACACAATGAGCAGTTCTTC. Residues: CASIGGIHNEQFF. The V gene is TRBV28, the J gene TRBJ2-1, with D perhaps matching TRBD2 (6 bases). The germline CDR1 and CDR2 sequences are MDHEN and SYDVKM. Trimming took 7 bases from V and 5 from J, leaving 12 bases between them. This CDR3 comprises 13 residues.

This clonotype was seen a few times. The V call is TRBV5-1, the J call TRBJ2-2, with D unclear. The CDR3 is 14 residues long. Germline CDR1 and CDR2: SGHRS and YFSETQ. The V end lost 0 bases, the J end lost 3 bases, and 6 bases lay between the germline ends. The CDR3 protein is CASSLEGYTGELFF. As DNA, the CDR3 is TGCGCCAGCAGCTTGGAAGGTTACACCGGGGAGCTGTTTTTT. The complete variable domain, with remaining parts taken from reference TRBV5-1 and TRBJ2-2, reads KAGVTQTPRYLIKTRGQQVTLSCSPISGHRSVSWYQQTPGQGLQFLFEYFSETQRNKGNFPGRFSGRQFSNSRSEMNVSTLELGDSALYLCASSLEGYTGELFFGEGSRLTVL.

This clonotype is large (0.1 to 1%) by share. The chain combines TRBV6-1 with TRBJ2-7; 10 bases match TRBD1. CDR3 length equals 12 residues. In germline, CDR1 is MNHNS, CDR2 SASEGT. The CDR3 region is CALRDRGHEQYF. The CDR3 region has the DNA TGTGCACTCCGGGACAGGGGCCACGAGCAGTACTTC.

By share, this clonotype counts as medium-sized. The chain employs TRBV18 and TRBJ1-4, with 9 bases aligning to TRBD1. CDR3 size: 15 residues. Germline V gives CDR1 KGHSH, CDR2 LQKENI. J lost 7 bases, V lost 4 bases, and 7 bases had no gene match. The CDR3 spells CASSLHRDRAEKLFF. The CDR3 bases are TGTGCCAGCTCACTTCATCGGGACAGGGCTGAAAAACTGTTTTTT.

This clonotype rates as large (0.1 to 1%). The rearrangement uses TRBV5-6 and TRBJ2-7, with D perhaps matching TRBD1 or TRBD2 (5 bases each). The CDR3 totals 13 residues. The V end was cut by 3 bases, the J end by 3 bases, with 10 bases between. CDR1 and CDR2 (germline): SGHDT, YYEEEE. CDR3 sequence: CASSWGDSYEQYV. CDR3 DNA: TGTGCCAGCAGCTGGGGAGACAGCTACGAGCAGTACGTC.

By its share, this clonotype is medium-sized (0.01 to 0.1%). The chain carries TRBV24-1 and TRBJ2-1; D perhaps matches TRBD1 (6 bases). Germline loops: CDR1 KGHDR, CDR2 SFDVKD. V was pared by 3 bases and J by 0 bases, with 11 bases between. The CDR3 runs to 16 residues. The CDR3 loop is CATSDHRASSYNEQFF. The CDR3 DNA follows: TGTGCCACCAGTGATCACAGGGCCAGCTCCTACAATGAGCAGTTCTTC.

On this clonotype: One end of the junction fails to match germline, which may point to a read error. The V and J genes are TRBV6-5 and TRBJ2-3; D call uncertain. CDR1 is MNHEY and CDR2 is SVGAGI in the germline V gene. This CDR3 region has 14 residues. This CDR3 is CDSSPWDLTDTQYF. Written as DNA, the CDR3 is TGTGACAGCAGCCCGTGGGATCTCACAGATACGCAGTATTTT.

This clonotype was observed a few times. The junction and the germline gene differ at one end; a read error may be behind it. This chain joins TRBV4-3 and TRBJ2-7; 13 bases agree with TRBD2. CDR1 is LGHNA, CDR2 YSLEER, per germline. The CDR3 is 14 amino acids. The CDR3 reads CASAGTSGAYEQYF. The DNA of the CDR3 is TGTGCCAGCGCGGGGACTAGCGGGGCGTACGAGCAGTACTTC.

Judged by abundance, this clonotype is medium-sized. The gene calls are TRBV12-3 or TRBV12-4 and TRBJ2-5, with 14 bases lining up with TRBD2. The V and J ends lost 6 bases and 5 bases, in that order; junction bases with no gene match: 2. The CDR3 is 14 amino acids. The CDR3 protein is CASRGTSGGETQYF. The DNA for the CDR3 is TGTGCCAGCAGGGGGACTAGCGGGGGTGAGACCCAGTACTTC.

This clonotype counts as medium-sized (0.01 to 0.1%). The chain is built from TRBV7-2 and TRBJ2-3; tentatively, D is TRBD2 (6 bases). The CDR3 runs to 13 residues. Trimming removed 5 bases from V and 12 bases from J, with 18 bases in between. Germline V gene sequence: CDR1 SGHTA, CDR2 FQGNSA. The CDR3 loop reads CASSTGTPASQYF. The DNA of the CDR3 is TGTGCCAGCAGCACTGGGACTCCCGCTTCTCAGTATTTT.

The table lists this clonotype with a few counts. The chain has TRBV4-3 and TRBJ1-3; tentatively, D is TRBD1 (6 bases). Germline V CDR1 and CDR2: LGHNA, YSLEER. The CDR3 covers 12 residues. With 4 bases removed from V and 9 bases from J, the gap between germline ends came to 10 bases. CDR3 loop: CASSPGGGTIYF. For the CDR3, the DNA is TGCGCCAGCAGCCCCGGGGGCGGCACCATATATTTT.